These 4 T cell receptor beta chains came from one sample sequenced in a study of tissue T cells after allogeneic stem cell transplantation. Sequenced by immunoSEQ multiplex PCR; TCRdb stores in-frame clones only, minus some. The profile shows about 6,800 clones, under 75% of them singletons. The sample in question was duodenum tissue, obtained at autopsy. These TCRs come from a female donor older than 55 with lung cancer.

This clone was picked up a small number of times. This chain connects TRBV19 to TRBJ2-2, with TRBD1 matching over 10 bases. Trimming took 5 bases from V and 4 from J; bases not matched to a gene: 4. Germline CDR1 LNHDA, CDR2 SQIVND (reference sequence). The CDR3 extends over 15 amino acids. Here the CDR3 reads CASSPTGGRTGELFF. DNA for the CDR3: TGTGCCAGTAGTCCGACAGGGGGCCGCACCGGGGAGCTGTTTTTT. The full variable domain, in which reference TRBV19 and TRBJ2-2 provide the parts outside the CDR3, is DGGITQSPKYLFRKEGQNVTLSCEQNLNHDAMYWYRQDPGQGLRLIYYSQIVNDFQKGDIAEGYSVSREKKESFPLTVTSAQKNPTAFYLCASSPTGGRTGELFFGEGSRLTVL.

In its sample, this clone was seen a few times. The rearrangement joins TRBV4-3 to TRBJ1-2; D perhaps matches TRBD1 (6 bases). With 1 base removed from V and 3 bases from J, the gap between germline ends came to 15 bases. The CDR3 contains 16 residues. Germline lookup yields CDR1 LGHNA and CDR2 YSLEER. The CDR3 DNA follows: TGCGCCAGCAGCCAAGGCTGGGGGGCGGCGGACTATGGCTACACCTTC. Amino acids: CASSQGWGAADYGYTF.

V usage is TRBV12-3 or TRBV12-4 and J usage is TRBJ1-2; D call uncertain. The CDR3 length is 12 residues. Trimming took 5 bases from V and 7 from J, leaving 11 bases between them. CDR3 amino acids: CASSTGRVGYTF. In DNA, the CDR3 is TGTGCCAGCAGTACCGGGAGGGTTGGCTACACCTTC.

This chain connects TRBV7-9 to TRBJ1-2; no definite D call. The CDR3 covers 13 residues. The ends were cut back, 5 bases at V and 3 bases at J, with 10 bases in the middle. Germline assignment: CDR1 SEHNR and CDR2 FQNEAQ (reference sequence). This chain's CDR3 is CASSPYPYYGYTF. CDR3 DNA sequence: TGTGCCAGCAGCCCTTACCCCTACTATGGCTACACCTTC.